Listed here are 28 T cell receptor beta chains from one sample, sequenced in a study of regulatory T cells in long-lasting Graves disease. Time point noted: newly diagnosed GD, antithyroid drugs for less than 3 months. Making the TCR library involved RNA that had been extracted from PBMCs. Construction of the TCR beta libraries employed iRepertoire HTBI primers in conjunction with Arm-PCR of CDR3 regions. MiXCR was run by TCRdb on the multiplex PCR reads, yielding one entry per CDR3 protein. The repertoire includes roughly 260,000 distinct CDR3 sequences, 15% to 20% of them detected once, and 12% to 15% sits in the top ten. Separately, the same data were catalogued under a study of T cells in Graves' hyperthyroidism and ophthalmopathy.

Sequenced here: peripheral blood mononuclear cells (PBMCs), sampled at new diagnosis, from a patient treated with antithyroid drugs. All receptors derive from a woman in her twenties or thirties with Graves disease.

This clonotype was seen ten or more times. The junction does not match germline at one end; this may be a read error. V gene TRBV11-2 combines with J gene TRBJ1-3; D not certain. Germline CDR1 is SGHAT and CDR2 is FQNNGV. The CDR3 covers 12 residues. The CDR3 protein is CASSPRGITIYF. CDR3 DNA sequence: TGTGCCAGCAGCCCTAGAGGAATCACCATATATTTT.

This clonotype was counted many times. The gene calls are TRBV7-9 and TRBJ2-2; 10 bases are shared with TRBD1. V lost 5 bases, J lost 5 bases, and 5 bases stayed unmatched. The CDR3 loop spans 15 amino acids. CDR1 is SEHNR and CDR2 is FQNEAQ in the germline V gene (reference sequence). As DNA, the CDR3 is TGTGCCAGCAGCGCCCGGGACAGGGGAACCGGGGAGCTGTTTTTT. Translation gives CASSARDRGTGELFF.

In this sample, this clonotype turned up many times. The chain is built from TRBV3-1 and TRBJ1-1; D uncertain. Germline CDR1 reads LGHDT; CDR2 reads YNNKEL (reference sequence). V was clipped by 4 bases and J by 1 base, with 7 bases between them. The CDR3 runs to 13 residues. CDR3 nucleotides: TGTGCCAGCAGCCGCATAGAGAACACTGAAGCTTTCTTT. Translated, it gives CASSRIENTEAFF.

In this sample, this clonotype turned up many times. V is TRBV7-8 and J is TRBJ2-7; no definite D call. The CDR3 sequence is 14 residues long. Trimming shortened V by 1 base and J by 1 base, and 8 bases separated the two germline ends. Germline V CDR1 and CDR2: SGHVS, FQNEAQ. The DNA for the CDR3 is TGTGCCAGCAGCTTAGAACACCTTTCCTACGAGCAGTACTTC. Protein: CASSLEHLSYEQYF.

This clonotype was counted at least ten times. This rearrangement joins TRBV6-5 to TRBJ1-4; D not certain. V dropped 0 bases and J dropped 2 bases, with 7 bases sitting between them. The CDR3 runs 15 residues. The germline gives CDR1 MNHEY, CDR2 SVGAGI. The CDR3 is CASSYSGRTNEKLFF. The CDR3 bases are TGTGCCAGCAGTTACTCAGGGAGGACTAATGAAAAACTGTTTTTT.

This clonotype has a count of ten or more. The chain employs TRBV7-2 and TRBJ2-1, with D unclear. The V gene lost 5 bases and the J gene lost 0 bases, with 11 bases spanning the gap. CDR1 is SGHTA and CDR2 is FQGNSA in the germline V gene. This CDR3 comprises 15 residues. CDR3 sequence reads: CASSERVSSYNEQFF. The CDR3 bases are TGTGCCAGCAGCGAGCGTGTGAGCTCCTACAATGAGCAGTTCTTC.

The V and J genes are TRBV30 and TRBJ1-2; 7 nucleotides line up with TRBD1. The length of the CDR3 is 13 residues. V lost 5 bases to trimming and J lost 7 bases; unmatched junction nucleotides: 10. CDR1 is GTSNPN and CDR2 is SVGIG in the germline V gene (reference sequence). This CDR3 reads CAWGEQGRSGYTF. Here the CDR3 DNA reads TGTGCCTGGGGTGAACAGGGGCGGAGTGGCTACACCTTC.

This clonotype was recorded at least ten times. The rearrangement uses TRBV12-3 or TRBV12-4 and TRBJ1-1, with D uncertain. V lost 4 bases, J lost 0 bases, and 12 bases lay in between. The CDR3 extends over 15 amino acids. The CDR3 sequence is CASSSNREMNTEAFF. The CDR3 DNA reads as TGTGCCAGCAGTTCGAACAGAGAAATGAACACTGAAGCTTTCTTT.

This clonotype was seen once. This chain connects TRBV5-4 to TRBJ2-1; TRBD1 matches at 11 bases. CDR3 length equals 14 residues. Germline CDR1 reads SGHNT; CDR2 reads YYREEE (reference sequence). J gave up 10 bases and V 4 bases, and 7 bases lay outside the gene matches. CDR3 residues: CASSRDRGEAEQFF. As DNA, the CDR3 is TGTGCCAGCAGCCGGGACAGGGGGGAGGCCGAGCAGTTCTTC.

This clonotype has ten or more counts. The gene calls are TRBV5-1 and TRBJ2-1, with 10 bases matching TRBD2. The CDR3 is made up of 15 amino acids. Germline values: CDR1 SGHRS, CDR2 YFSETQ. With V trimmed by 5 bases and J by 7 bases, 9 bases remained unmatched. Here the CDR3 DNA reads TGCGCCAGCAGTCGGAGCGGGGGGGGATGGAATGAGCAGTTCTTC. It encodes CASSRSGGGWNEQFF.

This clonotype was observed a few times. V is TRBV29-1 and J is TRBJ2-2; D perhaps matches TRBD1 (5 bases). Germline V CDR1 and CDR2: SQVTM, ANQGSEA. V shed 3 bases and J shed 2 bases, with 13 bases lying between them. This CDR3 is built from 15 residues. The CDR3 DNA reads TGCAGCGTTGAGGCGGCGACAGCTAACACCGGGGAGCTGTTTTTT. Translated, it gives CSVEAATANTGELFF.

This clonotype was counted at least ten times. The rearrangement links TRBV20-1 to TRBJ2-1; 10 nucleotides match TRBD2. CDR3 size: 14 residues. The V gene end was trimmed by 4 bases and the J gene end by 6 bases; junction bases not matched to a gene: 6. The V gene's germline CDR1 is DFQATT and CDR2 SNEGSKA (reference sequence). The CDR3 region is CSAKRGGGANEQFF. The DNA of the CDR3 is TGCAGTGCTAAGCGGGGGGGGGGAGCCAATGAGCAGTTCTTC.

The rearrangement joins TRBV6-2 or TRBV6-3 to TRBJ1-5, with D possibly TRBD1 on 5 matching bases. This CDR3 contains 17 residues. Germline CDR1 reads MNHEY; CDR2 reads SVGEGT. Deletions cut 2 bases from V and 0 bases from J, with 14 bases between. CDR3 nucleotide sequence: TGTGCCAGCAGTTACGGACACGCTCAATATAGCAATCAGCCCCAGCATTTT. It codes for CASSYGHAQYSNQPQHF.

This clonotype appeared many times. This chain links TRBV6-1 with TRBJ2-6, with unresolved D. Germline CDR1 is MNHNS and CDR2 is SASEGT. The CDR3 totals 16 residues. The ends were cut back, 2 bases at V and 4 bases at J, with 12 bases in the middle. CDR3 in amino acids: CASSEFWQSGANVLTF. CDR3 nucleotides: TGTGCCAGCAGTGAATTTTGGCAGTCCGGGGCCAACGTCCTGACTTTC.

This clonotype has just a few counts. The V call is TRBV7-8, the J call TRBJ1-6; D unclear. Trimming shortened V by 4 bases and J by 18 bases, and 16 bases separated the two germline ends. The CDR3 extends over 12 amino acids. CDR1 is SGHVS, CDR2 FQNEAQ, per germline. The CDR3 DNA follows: TGTGCCAGCAGCTGGGAAGGCCCGGCCCCCCACTTT. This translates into CASSWEGPAPHF.

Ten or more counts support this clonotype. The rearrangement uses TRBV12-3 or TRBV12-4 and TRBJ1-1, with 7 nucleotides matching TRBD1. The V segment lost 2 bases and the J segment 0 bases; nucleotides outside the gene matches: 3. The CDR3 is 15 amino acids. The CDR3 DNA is TGTGCCAGCAGTTTATGGGGACAGCTGAACACTGAAGCTTTCTTT. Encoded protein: CASSLWGQLNTEAFF.

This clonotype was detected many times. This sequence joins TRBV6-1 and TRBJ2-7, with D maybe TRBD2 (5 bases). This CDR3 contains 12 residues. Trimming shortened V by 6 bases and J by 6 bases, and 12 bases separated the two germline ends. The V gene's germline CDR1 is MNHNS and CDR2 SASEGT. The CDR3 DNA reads TGTGCCAGCAGGATCGGGAATGGCGAGCAGTACTTC. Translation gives CASRIGNGEQYF.

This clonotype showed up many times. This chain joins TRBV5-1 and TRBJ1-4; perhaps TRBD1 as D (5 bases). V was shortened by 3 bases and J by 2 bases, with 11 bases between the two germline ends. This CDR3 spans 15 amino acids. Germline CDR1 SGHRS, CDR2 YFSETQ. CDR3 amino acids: CASSSLAGTNEKLFF. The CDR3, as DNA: TGCGCCAGCAGCTCCCTAGCAGGGACTAATGAAAAACTGTTTTTT.

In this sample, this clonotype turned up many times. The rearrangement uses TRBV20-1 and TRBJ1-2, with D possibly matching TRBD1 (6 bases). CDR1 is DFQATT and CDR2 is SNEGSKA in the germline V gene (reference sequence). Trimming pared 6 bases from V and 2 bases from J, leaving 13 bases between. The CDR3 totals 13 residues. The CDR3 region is CSAQDSTNYGYTF. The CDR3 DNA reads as TGCAGTGCACAGGACAGTACAAACTATGGCTACACCTTC.

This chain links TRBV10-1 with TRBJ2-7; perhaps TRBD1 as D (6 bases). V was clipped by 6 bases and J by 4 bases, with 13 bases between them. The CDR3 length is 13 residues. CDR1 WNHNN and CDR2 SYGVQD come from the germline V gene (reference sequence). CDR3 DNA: TGCGCCAGCAGACAGGGCAAGGGGTACGAGCAGTACTTC. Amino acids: CASRQGKGYEQYF.

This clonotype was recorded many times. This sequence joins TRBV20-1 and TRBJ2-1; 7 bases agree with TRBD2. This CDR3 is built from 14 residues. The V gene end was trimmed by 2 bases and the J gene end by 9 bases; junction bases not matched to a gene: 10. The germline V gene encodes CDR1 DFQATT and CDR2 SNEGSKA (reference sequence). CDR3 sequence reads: CSARWPRTGGEQFF. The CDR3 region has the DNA TGCAGTGCTAGATGGCCCCGGACGGGGGGTGAGCAGTTCTTC.

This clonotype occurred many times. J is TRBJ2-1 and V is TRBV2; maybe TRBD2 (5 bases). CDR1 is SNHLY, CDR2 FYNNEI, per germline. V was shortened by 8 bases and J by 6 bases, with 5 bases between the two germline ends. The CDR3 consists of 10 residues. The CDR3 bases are TGTGCCAGCCGGGGCAATGAGCAGTTCTTC. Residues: CASRGNEQFF.

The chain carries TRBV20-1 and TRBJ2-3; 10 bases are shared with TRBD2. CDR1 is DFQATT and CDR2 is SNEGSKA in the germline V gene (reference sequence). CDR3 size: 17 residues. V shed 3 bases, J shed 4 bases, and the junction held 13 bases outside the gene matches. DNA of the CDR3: TGCAGTGCTAGGCCCCCCCTAGCGGGGGCCCGGCCAGATACGCAGTATTTT. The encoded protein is CSARPPLAGARPDTQYF.

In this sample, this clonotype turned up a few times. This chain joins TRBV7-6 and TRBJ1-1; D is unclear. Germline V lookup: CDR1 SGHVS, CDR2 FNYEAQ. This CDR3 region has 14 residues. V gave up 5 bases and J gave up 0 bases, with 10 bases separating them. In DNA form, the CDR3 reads TGTGCCAGCAGCATACAGCCCATGAACACTGAAGCTTTCTTT. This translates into CASSIQPMNTEAFF.

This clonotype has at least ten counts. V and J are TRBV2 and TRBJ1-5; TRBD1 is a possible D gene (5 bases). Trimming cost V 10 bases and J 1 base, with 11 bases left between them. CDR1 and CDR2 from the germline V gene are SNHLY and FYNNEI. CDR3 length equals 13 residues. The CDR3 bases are TGTGCCATAAAGAGACAGAGCAATCAGCCCCAGCATTTT. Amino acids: CAIKRQSNQPQHF.

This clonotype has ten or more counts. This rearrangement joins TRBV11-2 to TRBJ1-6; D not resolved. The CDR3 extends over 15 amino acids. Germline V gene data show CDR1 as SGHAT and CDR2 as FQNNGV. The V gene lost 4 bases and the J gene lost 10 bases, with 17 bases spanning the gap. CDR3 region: CASSSIASIVSPLHF. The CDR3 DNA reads TGTGCCAGCAGCTCTATCGCCTCCATAGTGTCACCCCTCCACTTT.

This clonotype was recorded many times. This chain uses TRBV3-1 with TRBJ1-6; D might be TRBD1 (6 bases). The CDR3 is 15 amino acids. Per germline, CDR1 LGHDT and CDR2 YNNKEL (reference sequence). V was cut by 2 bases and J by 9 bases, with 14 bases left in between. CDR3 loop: CASSQSNRDSSPLHF. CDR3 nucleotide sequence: TGTGCCAGCAGCCAATCGAACAGGGATAGTTCACCCCTCCACTTT.

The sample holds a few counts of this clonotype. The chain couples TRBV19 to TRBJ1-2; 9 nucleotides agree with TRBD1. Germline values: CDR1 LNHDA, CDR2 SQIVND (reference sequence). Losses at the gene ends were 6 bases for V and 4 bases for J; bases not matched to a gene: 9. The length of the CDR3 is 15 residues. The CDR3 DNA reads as TGTGCCAGTAGGCCTCGACAGGGGGTGGTCTATGGCTACACCTTC. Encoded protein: CASRPRQGVVYGYTF.